This T cell receptor (beta chain) was observed in a study of cytomegalovirus exposure and HLA in healthy donors. In the study overall: An early release of data contained approximately 85 million unique TCRs, which came from HLA-typed donors.

Points on this clone: Antigen: not known.

Whole-study findings and limits: Earlier analysis found most TCR beta V segments productive about 87% or about 30% of the time. Most subjects' HLA-A and HLA-B alleles were reportedly predicted from TCR beta sequences.

The CDR3 runs 13 residues. Trimming removed 2 bases at V and 4 bases at J, with 9 bases between. Germline loops: CDR1 MDHEN, CDR2 SYDVKM. PCR used 60 Vbeta primers and 13 Jbeta primers. Assay: immunoSEQ multiplex PCR; the TCRdb copy retains only in-frame clones and omits some. The sample carries around 70,000 clones, just over 70% recorded once. The sequenced sample consisted of PBMCs. This TCR came from a man between 60 and 75 years old in good health and CMV-seropositive. The genes are TRBV28 and TRBJ2-7; unclear D gene. The CDR3 coding sequence is TGTGCCAGCAGTTTACTTGATACATACGAGCAGTACTTC. Translated, it gives CASSLLDTYEQYF.